This T cell receptor beta chain was found in a study of cytomegalovirus exposure and HLA in healthy donors. The CDR3 extends over 13 amino acids. Germline V CDR1 and CDR2: SGHRS, YFSETQ. V dropped 3 bases and J dropped 9 bases, with 13 bases sitting between them. TCRdb keeps only in-frame clones here, not all; method: immunoSEQ multiplex PCR. The table has about 330,000 clones, about nine tenths seen once. This clone was observed once. The V gene is TRBV5-1, the J gene TRBJ2-1; no clear D. This TCR was sampled from a woman younger than 30 in good health and CMV-seronegative. Sequenced sample: PBMCs. The CDR3 DNA reads TGCGCCAGCAGCTCCGACGTTCCGGGTGAGCAGTTCTTC. Its translation: CASSSDVPGEQFF.